This is a list of T cell receptor beta chains from one sample in a study of PD-1 blockade in classical Hodgkin lymphoma. Produced via immunoSEQ multiplex PCR; TCRdb's table is partial and in-frame only. Among around 17,000 clones, around four fifths were seen once, and the ten largest hold approximately 13%. Here the sequenced sample was peripheral blood mononuclear cells (PBMCs), taken before the fourth cycle of nivolumab. These receptors came from a human donor with classical Hodgkin lymphoma. The CDR3 runs from the conserved cysteine through the conserved F or W. Expanded clones get a size class; other rows say once, few or many, or leave the size out.

v_gene	j_gene	abundance	CDR3aa
TRBV7-9	TRBJ1-3	NA	CASSLDQSSGNTIYF
TRBV6-5	TRBJ1-2	large	CASSTQTGTIYGYTF
TRBV7-9	TRBJ2-5	NA	CASSLDRLYQETQYF
TRBV7-9	TRBJ1-2	NA	CASSLGTGGGYTF
TRBV2	TRBJ2-2	once	CASGPRTGVTGELFF
TRBV6-6	TRBJ2-3	NA	CASSTGTGGRDTQYF
TRBV5-1	TRBJ2-7	NA	CASSLHNNEQYF
TRBV2	TRBJ2-2	NA	CASFRDPIGELFF
TRBV5-5	TRBJ2-5	few	CASTTWGADGETQYF
TRBV10-1	TRBJ2-7	once	CASRGTASSYEQYF
TRBV18	TRBJ2-1	NA	CANSVEPASSYNEQFF
TRBV14	TRBJ2-5	NA	CASSRLAGGRAVQYF
TRBV4-3	TRBJ1-1	NA	CASSPQGTMNTEAFF
TRBV10-1	TRBJ2-7	NA	CASSVGLQGVYEQYF
TRBV6-6	TRBJ1-2	NA	CASSYRGAKGGYTF
TRBV5-1	TRBJ1-2	NA	CASSLGGSAYTF
TRBV7-9	TRBJ2-5	NA	CASSLVAGGQETQYF
TRBV14	TRBJ1-6	NA	CASSQDGGLGSPLHF
TRBV5-1	TRBJ1-1	NA	CASSLQGLKGTEAFF
TRBV5-1	TRBJ1-3	few	CASSLAGGAGNTIYF
TRBV21-1	TRBJ1-1	NA	CASSPRGPNTEAFF
TRBV6-1	TRBJ2-2	NA	CASSPVTPNTGELFF
TRBV7-9	TRBJ1-1	few	CASSQGQANTEAFF
TRBV9	TRBJ1-4	once	CASSASTGGEKLFF